The rows below give T cell receptor beta chains drawn from one sample of a study of T cells after yellow fever vaccination. Each CDR3 protein gets one entry after TCRdb re-called the 5' RACE reads with MiXCR. The sample holds 150,000 to 200,000 distinct CDR3 sequences, over 7% seen once. The material was CD8+ T cells sorted from PBMCs, obtained 45 days after the yellow fever booster vaccination. The receptors here all came from a man between 18 and 29 years old who received the YFV17D yellow fever vaccine. Each CDR3 is given with its conserved first and last residue. Each record gives: J gene, V gene, D gene, clone size, CDR3 DNA, CDR3 protein. D genes are given only for firm matches. Some rows have no size entry. The others give once, few or many, or a class for an expanded clone.

>TRBJ2-3|TRBV7-9|.|.
TGTGCCAGCAGCCCACCGCGGGGGCAAATCCCCCCAGATACGCAGTATTTT
CASSPPRGQIPPDTQYF
>TRBJ2-5|TRBV7-9|.|.
TGTGCCAGCAGCCCTACCCAGGGCGGAGGACAAGAGACCCAGTACTTC
CASSPTQGGGQETQYF
>TRBJ1-4|TRBV10-3|.|many
TGTGCCATCAGTGAGGGGCCCTTGTCGGGGGCAACTAATGAAAAACTGTTTTTT
CAISEGPLSGATNEKLFF
>TRBJ1-2|TRBV5-1|.|many
TGCGCCAGCAGCTTGAGGCCAACCCGGGAGGGCTACACCTTC
CASSLRPTREGYTF
>TRBJ2-1|TRBV4-3|TRBD1|few
TGCGCCAGCAGCCCTTTGACAGGGAACAATGAGCAGTTCTTC
CASSPLTGNNEQFF
>TRBJ1-1|TRBV7-2|.|.
TGTGCCAGCAGCTCGGGACAATGGAACACTGAAGCTTTCTTT
CASSSGQWNTEAFF
>TRBJ2-1|TRBV29-1|TRBD2|many
TGCAGCGTGACCCTGACTAGCGGGGGGGCCGATGAGCAGTTCTTC
CSVTLTSGGADEQFF
>TRBJ2-5|TRBV4-1|.|.
TGCGCCAGCAGCCCCCGGCAGGCCAGTCGAGAGACCCAGTACTTC
CASSPRQASRETQYF
>TRBJ2-7|TRBV4-1|TRBD1|.
TGCGCCAGCAGCCAAGCTGACAGGGGATCCTACGAGCAGTACTTC
CASSQADRGSYEQYF
>TRBJ2-3|TRBV25-1|TRBD2|few
TGTGCCAGCAGTGCGACTAGCGGGGGGACCACAGATACGCAGTATTTT
CASSATSGGTTDTQYF
>TRBJ1-5|TRBV4-2|.|.
TGTGCCAGCAGCCATCGTGGGGCAGCCAATCAGCCCCAGCATTTT
CASSHRGAANQPQHF
>TRBJ2-5|TRBV10-3|TRBD1|many
TGTGCCATCGAGGACAGGGGAAGGGAGACCCAGTACTTC
CAIEDRGRETQYF
>TRBJ2-7|TRBV7-8|.|.
TGTGCCAGCAGCTTCGGGGGGCGATCCTACGAGCAGTACTTC
CASSFGGRSYEQYF
>TRBJ2-1|TRBV7-9|TRBD1|.
TGTGCCAGCAGCACCACGGACGTTTTGGGACAGGGGTACAATGAGGAGTTCTTC
CASSTTDVLGQGYNEEFF
>TRBJ2-1|TRBV7-2|.|.
TGTGCCAGCAGCTTACGGGGACCGTATGCTATGGACAATGAGCAGTTCTTC
CASSLRGPYAMDNEQFF
>TRBJ2-2|TRBV13|TRBD1|.
TGTGCCAGCAGCACCGGACAGGGACGATCGGGGGAGCTGTTTTTT
CASSTGQGRSGELFF